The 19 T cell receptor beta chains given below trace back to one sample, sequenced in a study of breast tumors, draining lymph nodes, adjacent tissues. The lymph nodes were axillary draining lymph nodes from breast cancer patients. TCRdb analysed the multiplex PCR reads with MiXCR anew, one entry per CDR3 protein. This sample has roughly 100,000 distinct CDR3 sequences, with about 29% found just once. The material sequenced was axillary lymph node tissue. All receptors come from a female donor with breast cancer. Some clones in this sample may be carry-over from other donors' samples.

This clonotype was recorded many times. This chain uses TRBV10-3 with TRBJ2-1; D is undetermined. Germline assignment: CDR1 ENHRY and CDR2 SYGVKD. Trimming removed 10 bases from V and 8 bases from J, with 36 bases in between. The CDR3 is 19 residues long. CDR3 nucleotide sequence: TGTGCCACCTTTGATACAGCAACTAATCTATTCAGGTATGAGGATGAGCAGTTCTTC. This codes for CATFDTATNLFRYEDEQFF.

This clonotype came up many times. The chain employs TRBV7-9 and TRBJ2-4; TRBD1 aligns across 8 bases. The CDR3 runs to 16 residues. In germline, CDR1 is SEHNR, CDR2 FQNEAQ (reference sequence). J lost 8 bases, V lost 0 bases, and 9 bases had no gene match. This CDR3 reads CASSLALQGVVDIQYF. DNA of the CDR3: TGTGCCAGCAGCTTAGCGTTACAGGGGGTAGTGGACATTCAGTACTTC.

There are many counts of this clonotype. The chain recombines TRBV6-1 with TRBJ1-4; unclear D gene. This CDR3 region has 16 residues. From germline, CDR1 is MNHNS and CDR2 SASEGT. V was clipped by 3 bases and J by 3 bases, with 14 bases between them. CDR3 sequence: CASSDPGWGSNEKLFF. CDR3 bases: TGTGCCAGCAGTGACCCCGGGTGGGGATCTAATGAAAAACTGTTTTTT.

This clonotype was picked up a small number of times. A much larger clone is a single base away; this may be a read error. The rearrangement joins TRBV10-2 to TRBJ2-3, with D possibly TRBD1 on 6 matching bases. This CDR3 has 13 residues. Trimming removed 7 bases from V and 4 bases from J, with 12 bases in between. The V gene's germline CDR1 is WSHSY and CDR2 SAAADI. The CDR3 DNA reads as TGCGCCAGCACGGACAGCTTCGCAGATACGCAGTATTTT. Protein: CASTDSFADTQYF.

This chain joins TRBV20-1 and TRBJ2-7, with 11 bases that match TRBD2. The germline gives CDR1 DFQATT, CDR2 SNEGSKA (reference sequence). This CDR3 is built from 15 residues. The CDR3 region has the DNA TGCAGCGAGGGACTAGCGGACTTTAATTCCTACGAGCAGTACTTC. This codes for CSEGLADFNSYEQYF.

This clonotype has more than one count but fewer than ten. CDR3 bases: TGTGCCAGCAGCCCGGACAGGGCGCGAGAGACCCAGTACTTC. This codes for CASSPDRARETQYF. V is TRBV5-6 and J is TRBJ2-5, with 8 bases fitting TRBD1. This CDR3 region has 14 residues. The germline CDR1 and CDR2 sequences are SGHDT and YYEEEE. Trimming at V came to 4 bases and at J to 4 bases, leaving 6 bases not matched to a gene. The full variable domain, with the rest looked up from reference TRBV5-6 and TRBJ2-5, is DAGVTQSPTHLIKTRGQQVTLRCSPKSGHDTVSWYQQALGQGPQFIFQYYEEEERQRGNFPDRFSGHQFPNYSSELNVNALLLGDSALYLCASSPDRARETQYFGPGTRLLVL.

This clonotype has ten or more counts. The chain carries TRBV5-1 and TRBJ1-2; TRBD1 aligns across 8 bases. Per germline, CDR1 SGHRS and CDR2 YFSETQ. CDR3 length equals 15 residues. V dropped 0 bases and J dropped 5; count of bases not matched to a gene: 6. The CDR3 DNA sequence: TGCGCCAGCAGCTTGGAACAGGGGGTCGGGTATGGCTACACCTTC. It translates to CASSLEQGVGYGYTF.

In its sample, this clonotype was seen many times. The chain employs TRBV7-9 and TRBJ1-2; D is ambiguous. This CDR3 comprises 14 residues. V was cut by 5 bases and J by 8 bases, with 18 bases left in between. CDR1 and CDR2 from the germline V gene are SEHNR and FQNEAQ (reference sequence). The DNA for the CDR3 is TGTGCCAGCAGCCCTGGGTCGGGGTTTAGAGGCTACACCTTC. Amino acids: CASSPGSGFRGYTF.

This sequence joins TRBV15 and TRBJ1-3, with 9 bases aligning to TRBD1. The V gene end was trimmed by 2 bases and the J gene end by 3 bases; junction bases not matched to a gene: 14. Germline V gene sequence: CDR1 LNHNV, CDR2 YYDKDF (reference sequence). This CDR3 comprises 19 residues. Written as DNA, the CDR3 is TGTGCCACCAGCAGATCCGGGACAGGGTCCTCTCGGTATGGAAACACCATATATTTT. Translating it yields CATSRSGTGSSRYGNTIYF.

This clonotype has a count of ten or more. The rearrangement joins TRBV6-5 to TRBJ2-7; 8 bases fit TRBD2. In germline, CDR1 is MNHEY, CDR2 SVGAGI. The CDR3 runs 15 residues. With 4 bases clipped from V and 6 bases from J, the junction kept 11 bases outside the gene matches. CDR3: CASSFPGLETAEQYF. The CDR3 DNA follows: TGTGCCAGCAGTTTTCCGGGACTAGAAACCGCCGAGCAGTACTTC.

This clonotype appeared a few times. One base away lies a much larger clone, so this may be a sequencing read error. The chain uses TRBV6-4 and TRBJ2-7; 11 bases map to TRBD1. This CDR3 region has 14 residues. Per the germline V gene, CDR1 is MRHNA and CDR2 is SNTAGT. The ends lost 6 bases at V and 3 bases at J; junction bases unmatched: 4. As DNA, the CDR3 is TGTGCCAGCAGGCTCGGGACAGGGGGCTACGAGCAGTACTTC. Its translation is CASRLGTGGYEQYF.

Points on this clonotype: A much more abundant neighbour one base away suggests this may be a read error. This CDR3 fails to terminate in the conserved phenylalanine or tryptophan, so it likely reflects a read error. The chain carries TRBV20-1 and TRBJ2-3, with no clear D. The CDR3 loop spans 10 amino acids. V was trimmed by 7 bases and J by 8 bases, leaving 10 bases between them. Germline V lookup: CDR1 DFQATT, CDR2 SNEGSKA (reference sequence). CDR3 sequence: CSVAPGTQYS. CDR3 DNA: TGCAGTGTCGCTCCGGGTACGCAGTATTCT.

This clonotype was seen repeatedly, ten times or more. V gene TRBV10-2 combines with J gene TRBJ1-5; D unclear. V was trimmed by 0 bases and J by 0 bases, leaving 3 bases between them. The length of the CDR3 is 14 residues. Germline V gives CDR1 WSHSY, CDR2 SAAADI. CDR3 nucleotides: TGCGCCAGCAGTGAGTCCTCTAGCAATCAGCCCCAGCATTTT. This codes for CASSESSSNQPQHF.

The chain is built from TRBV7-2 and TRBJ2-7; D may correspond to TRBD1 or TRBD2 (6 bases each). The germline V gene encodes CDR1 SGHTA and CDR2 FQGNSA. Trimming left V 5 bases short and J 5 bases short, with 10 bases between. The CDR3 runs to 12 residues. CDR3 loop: CASSPGGHEQYF. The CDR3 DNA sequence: TGTGCCAGCAGCCCCGGGGGCCACGAGCAGTACTTC. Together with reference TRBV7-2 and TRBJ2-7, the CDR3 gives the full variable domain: GAGVSQSPSNKVTEKGKDVELRCDPISGHTALYWYRQSLGQGLEFLIYFQGNSAPDKSGLPSDRFSAERTGGSVSTLTIQRTQQEDSAVYLCASSPGGHEQYFGPGTRLTVT.

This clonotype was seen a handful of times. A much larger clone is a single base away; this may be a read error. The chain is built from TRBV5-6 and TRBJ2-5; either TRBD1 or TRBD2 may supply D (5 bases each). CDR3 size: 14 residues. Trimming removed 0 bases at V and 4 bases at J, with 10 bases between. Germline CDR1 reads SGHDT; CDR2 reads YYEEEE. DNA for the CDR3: TGTGCCAGCAGCTTGGGTGGGACGGTAGAGACCCAGTACTTC. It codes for CASSLGGTVETQYF.

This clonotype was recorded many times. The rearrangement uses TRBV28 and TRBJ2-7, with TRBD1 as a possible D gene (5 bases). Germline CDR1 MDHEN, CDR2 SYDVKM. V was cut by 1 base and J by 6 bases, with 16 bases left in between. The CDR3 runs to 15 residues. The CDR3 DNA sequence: TGTGCCAGCAGTTTATCGCACATCGGGCAGGGCGAGCAGTACTTC. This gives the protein CASSLSHIGQGEQYF.

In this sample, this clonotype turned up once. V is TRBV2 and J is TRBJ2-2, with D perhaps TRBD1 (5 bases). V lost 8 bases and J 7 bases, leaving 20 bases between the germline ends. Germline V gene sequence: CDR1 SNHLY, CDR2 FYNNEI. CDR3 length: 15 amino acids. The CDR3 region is CASVGRGVKIGELFF. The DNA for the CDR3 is TGTGCCAGCGTGGGGCGTGGGGTGAAGATCGGGGAGCTGTTTTTT.

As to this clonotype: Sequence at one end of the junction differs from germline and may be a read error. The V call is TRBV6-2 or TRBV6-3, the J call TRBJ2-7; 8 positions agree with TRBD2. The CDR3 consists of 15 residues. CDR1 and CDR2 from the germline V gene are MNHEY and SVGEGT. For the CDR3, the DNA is TGTGCCAGCAGTCTACTAGCGGACCTTAGTCGGGAGCGGTACTTC. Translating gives CASSLLADLSRERYF.

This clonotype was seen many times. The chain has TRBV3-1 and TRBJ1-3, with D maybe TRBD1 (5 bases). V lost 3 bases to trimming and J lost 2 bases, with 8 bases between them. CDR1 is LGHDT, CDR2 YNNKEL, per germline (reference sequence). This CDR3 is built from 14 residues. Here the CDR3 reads CASSHQGAGNTIYF. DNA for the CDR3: TGTGCCAGCAGCCACCAGGGTGCTGGAAACACCATATATTTT. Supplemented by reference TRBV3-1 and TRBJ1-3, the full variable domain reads DTAVSQTPKYLVTQMGNDKSIKCEQNLGHDTMYWYKQDSKKFLKIMFSYNNKELIINETVPNRFSPKSPDKAHLNLHINSLELGDSAVYFCASSHQGAGNTIYFGEGSWLTVV.